The sample holds many counts of the clone carrying this TCR beta chain. Its matching antigen is unknown. The data were taken from a study of identical twins. Study findings and constraints: The study drew conclusions from cross-sectional statistical analysis, not from following the same donors. With abundant cord blood beta clonotypes, insertions were fewer; memory repertoires showed no such pattern. Twins' excess sharing was less marked for out-of-frame beta sequences.

Losses at the gene ends were 0 bases for V and 6 bases for J; bases not matched to a gene: 7. This CDR3 has 16 residues. Per the germline V gene, CDR1 is LGHNA and CDR2 is YSLEER. TCRdb fed the 5' RACE reads into MiXCR, producing one record per CDR3 protein. The sample carries roughly 280,000 distinct CDR3 sequences, less than 9.5% recorded once. This sample was also put to use in a study of yellow fever vaccine responses in identical twins. As reported in that work: Twins' T cell vaccine responses reportedly looked partly convergent, partly personalized.

The receptor's source is a woman under 30 in good health. V and J are TRBV4-3 and TRBJ2-1; 8 nucleotides line up with TRBD1. Sequenced: CD8+ T cells sorted from blood. In DNA form, the CDR3 reads TGCGCCAGCAGCCAAGATCGAGACAGGGGCCTCAATGAGCAGTTCTTC. It translates to CASSQDRDRGLNEQFF.